This record covers a single TCR beta chain. The antigen remains unidentified. V dropped 3 bases and J dropped 0 bases, with 6 bases sitting between them. CDR3 length: 14 residues. In germline, CDR1 is MNHEY, CDR2 SMNVEV (reference sequence). This sample is part of a study of T cell responses to AZD1222 COVID-19 vaccine. Overall study findings and caveats: Reportedly, close to half of spike-specific TCRs are directed against unmutated variant regions. Spike regions recognized by vaccine-associated CD4 TCRs spanned the protein, led by 160-218 and 743-854. Donors, mostly white British, included more females; clonal diversity was possibly underestimated.

Profiled with immunoSEQ multiplex PCR; TCRdb holds only in-frame clones, not every one. Of approximately 150,000 clones listed, more than 80% were seen once; the top ten hold approximately 1.5%. The chain links TRBV27 to TRBJ1-3, with no clear D. The material sequenced was peripheral blood, taken on day 0 of AZD1222 vaccination. The TCR sequence derives from an adult in good health. As DNA, the CDR3 is TGTGCCAGCAGTTTGGGATTCTCTGGAAACACCATATATTTT. It codes for CASSLGFSGNTIYF.